This is a list of T cell receptor beta chains from one sample in a study of spatial heterogeneity in lung cancer. Each CDR3 protein gets one entry after TCRdb re-called the 5' RACE reads with MiXCR. Among about 7,800 distinct CDR3 sequences listed, around 8.6% were seen once. This specimen was PBMCs, taken at surgery. These receptors all come from a male donor with early-stage non-small cell lung cancer. Both conserved end residues are part of each CDR3. Fields, in order: V gene, J gene, CDR3 protein.

TRBV27	TRBJ1-1	CASRGGQLTEAFF
TRBV9	TRBJ2-5	CASSVYPGSVETQYF
TRBV20-1	TRBJ1-2	CSAKDRGRIVGYTF
TRBV5-1	TRBJ2-2	CASSFGQGTGELFF
TRBV14	TRBJ2-7	CASSQVPYQKSHEQYF
TRBV7-2	TRBJ1-4	CASSSQGISNEKLFF
TRBV9	TRBJ2-3	CASSVNRGQTGDTQYF
TRBV30	TRBJ2-5	CAWSPSGREETQYF
TRBV7-2	TRBJ1-5	CASSLVLNQPQHF
TRBV10-2	TRBJ2-4	CASSEWGESAKNIQYF
TRBV20-1	TRBJ2-2	CSARTPTGISERTGELFF
TRBV3-1	TRBJ2-3	CASSQEGMGRGTDTQYF
TRBV3-1	TRBJ1-2	CASSHAFPGDRGYTF
TRBV18	TRBJ2-1	CASSPTRQEQFF
TRBV5-7	TRBJ2-1	CASSLAVVVTRHNEQFF
TRBV7-9	TRBJ2-7	CASSPSGIYEQYF
TRBV7-2	TRBJ2-5	CASRSGQLETQYF
TRBV7-2	TRBJ1-5	CASSFRWSADQPQHF
TRBV30	TRBJ1-2	CAWSVQGPANYGYTF
TRBV7-6	TRBJ2-5	CASSLASSGSQETQYF
TRBV12-5	TRBJ1-5	CASGYAANQPQHF
TRBV11-3	TRBJ2-2	CASSPWGNTGELFF
TRBV10-3	TRBJ2-3	CAIRPYSADTQYF
TRBV14	TRBJ2-5	CASSQNWETQYF
TRBV9	TRBJ2-2	CASSVDGRESPGELFF
TRBV7-8	TRBJ2-1	CASSLGRLAGDGLNEQFF
TRBV7-2	TRBJ1-2	CASSLVFAGPLHGYTF
TRBV7-8	TRBJ2-1	CASSPTAGPQFF
TRBV5-8	TRBJ2-3	CASSLEGTSSSTDTQYF
TRBV6-2/TRBV6-3	TRBJ2-7	CASSYQLAAGVREQYF
TRBV6-5	TRBJ2-2	CASSYWTRGGELFF
TRBV24-1	TRBJ1-4	CATSATGDYEKLFF
TRBV5-1	TRBJ1-2	CASSLEGGRNGYTF
TRBV6-2/TRBV6-3	TRBJ1-3	CASSIETGVGNTIYF
TRBV6-5	TRBJ2-1	CASSYSRERRNEQFF
TRBV20-1	TRBJ1-1	CSAKWALRGTEAFF
TRBV28	TRBJ2-2	CASRGWGMTSGRETNTGELFF
TRBV19	TRBJ2-2	CASSRTGYAGELFF
TRBV7-7	TRBJ2-5	CASSQVGTSGTETQYF
TRBV29-1	TRBJ2-1	CSVRGTSGSFDEQFF
TRBV6-6	TRBJ2-3	CASSVNEGSSDTQYF
TRBV7-2	TRBJ2-6	CASSETVPGANVLTF
TRBV5-1	TRBJ2-7	CASSLGQTSSYEQYF
TRBV29-1	TRBJ2-6	CSVEAGANVLTF
TRBV12-3/TRBV12-4	TRBJ1-6	CASSPKRDRAEFGSPLHF
TRBV18	TRBJ2-7	CASSPPLTSGPSSYEQYF
TRBV6-5	TRBJ2-6	CASSYSLRPSGANVLTF
TRBV19	TRBJ2-5	CASRPSGSLETQYF
TRBV4-3	TRBJ2-2	CASSQDSGGGTGELFF
TRBV7-9	TRBJ1-1	CASSWGGTLNTEAFF
TRBV4-1	TRBJ1-4	CASSQDFGKLFF
TRBV11-2	TRBJ2-7	CASSPSFGGIYEQYF
TRBV4-1	TRBJ2-7	CASSQDILLPLTYEQYF
TRBV7-2	TRBJ2-3	CASSSLFERDTQYF
TRBV19	TRBJ1-5	CASSPRERDRGFHQPQHF